The present T cell receptor beta chain was sequenced within a study of blood T cell repertoires in COVID-19. About the study: Italy, Spain and the United States were the sources of the convalescent and acute COVID-19 samples. Sources were T cells, B-cell-depleted T cells, or PBMCs; the material itself was cDNA or gDNA.

How the authors handled the data: Amplification from reference gene primers served as the basis for estimated nucleated cell counts. The assay was immunoSEQ multiplex PCR, and TCRdb's table has in-frame clones only and misses some. V and J calls and clone size come straight from that table; D and trimming were deduced from the DNA. Here the sample spans about 200,000 clones, 81% being singletons. This TCR was sampled from a woman older than 75 with acute or convalescent COVID-19. The sequenced material came from peripheral blood.

CDR3 bases: TGCGCCAGCAGCCGGACTAGCGTGGTAGATACGCAGTATTTT. It specifies CASSRTSVVDTQYF. This chain joins TRBV10-1 and TRBJ2-3, with 9 bases that match TRBD2. Germline CDR1 and CDR2: WNHNN and SYGVQD (reference sequence). The CDR3 runs 14 residues. V lost 6 bases, J lost 5 bases, and 6 bases stayed unmatched.